Detailed here is one T cell receptor (beta chain). The antigen it recognizes is unknown. No much larger clonotype is one base removed from it; base qualities were not supplied. This sample stems from a study of blood T cell repertoires in COVID-19 (dated by TCRdb to 2018 to 2020). For the wider study: Samples covering the acute and convalescent phases of COVID-19 were provided by collaborators in the United States, Italy and Spain. The prospective study material was composed of cDNA or gDNA derived from T cells, B-cell-depleted T cells, or PBMCs. The dataset comprised deeply sampled blood TCRbeta repertoires from subjects exposed to, actively infected with, or recovered from COVID-19. The repertoires were released in a freely available public database meant as a resource for research on the immune response to SARS-CoV-2. The samples were drawn from two sources: the first 160 participants of the ongoing ImmuneRACE study, and 1,000 to 1,500 subjects contributed by 6 global collaborators. The sample metadata nearly always contained a de-identified subject ID, COVID-19 status, age in years and sex. HLA class I and class II types, where available, came from metadata supplied by the sample provider rather than from assay-based typing.

Collaborating institutions collected whole blood in K2EDTA tubes following their own protocols. For TCRbeta analysis, collaborators shipped samples as frozen whole blood, isolated PBMCs, or DNA extracted from either of those sample types. TCRbeta CDR3 regions were amplified from genomic DNA using the immunoSEQ Assay, a bias-controlled multiplex PCR. The published analysis was carried out like this. The number of nucleated cells in each sample was estimated by amplification of reference gene primers within the assay. To quantify the absolute abundance of each unique TCRbeta CDR3 rearrangement, sequence reads were collapsed and filtered. For each sample, productive Simpson clonality was calculated by taking the square root of Simpson's diversity index across productive rearrangements. The table was pulled from immuneACCESS by TCRdb, which kept in-frame rearrangements only. Such tables lose some clones; where checked, under half of the loss comes from unresolved V genes, and the rest has no known cause. V, J and clone size were drawn from that table, and D and trimming were deduced from the DNA. Present in this sample are about 240,000 clones, 85% to 90% of which were seen just once. The ten largest account for about 7.6% of the sample.

The CDR3 runs 15 residues from the cysteine to the phenylalanine. The CDR3 DNA has 45 bases and is translated from base 1. V is pruned by 8 bases and J by 0 bases, leaving 8 bases of the junction without a gene match. In the germline V gene, CDR1 corresponds to SNHLY and CDR2 to FYNNEI. Overall results and qualifications from the work: Clinical and demographic metadata were provided uncurated, with the amount varying by source and participant.

This TCR derives from a woman between 65 and 79 years old with active or convalescent COVID-19. Sample: peripheral blood. The rearrangement combines TRBV2 with TRBJ2-3, and 7 junctional nucleotides match TRBD2. The nucleotides are TGTGCCAGCGAGAGAGGGCGGGGGAGCACAGATACGCAGTATTTT. The encoded protein is CASERGRGSTDTQYF.